This TCR beta chain was documented in a study of shared clonotypes between healthy human individuals. Only in-frame clones appear in the TCRdb table, and some are missing; sequencing was by immunoSEQ multiplex PCR. The repertoire has millions of clones, roughly nine tenths of them found once; the top ten carry about 0.13%. On this clone: The same CDR3 also results from other DNA sequences found in this sample.

CDR1 and CDR2 (germline): MNHEY, SMNVEV (reference sequence). The CDR3 extends over 14 amino acids. The V end lost 3 bases, the J end lost 4 bases, and 11 bases lay between the germline ends. The chain carries TRBV27 and TRBJ2-3; D assignment may be TRBD1 or TRBD2 (6 bases each). The sequenced sample was naive CD4+ T cells sorted from blood. Subset defined: CD45RA+ positively selected. This TCR came from a man in his late teens or twenties in good health. The CDR3 coding sequence is TGTGCCAGCAGTTTCAGGAGGGGGGCAGATACGCAGTATTTT. Translating it yields CASSFRRGADTQYF.